These 26 T cell receptor beta chains originate from one sample sequenced in a study of cytomegalovirus exposure and HLA in healthy donors. In the PCR, 60 Vbeta and 13 Jbeta primers were used. Produced via immunoSEQ multiplex PCR; TCRdb's table is partial and in-frame only. The sample comprises some 100,000 clones, approximately 89% of which are singletons, and about 3.8% rests with the top ten. Sequenced sample: PBMCs. The receptors were sampled from a man aged 25-45 years in good health and CMV-seronegative.

The chain carries TRBV7-8 and TRBJ2-1; 9 nucleotides match TRBD2. Germline V CDR1 and CDR2: SGHVS, FQNEAQ. The CDR3 runs to 15 residues. The trim removed 5 bases at V and 4 bases at J, leaving 6 bases unmatched. The CDR3 here is CASSPSLAGYNEQFF. The CDR3 DNA reads as TGTGCCAGCAGCCCGTCTCTAGCGGGATACAATGAGCAGTTCTTC.

The chain recombines TRBV5-1 with TRBJ2-3; 8 bases map to TRBD2. The CDR3 sequence is 18 residues long. Per the germline V gene, CDR1 is SGHRS and CDR2 is YFSETQ. V lost 4 bases to trimming and J lost 2 bases; unmatched junction nucleotides: 15. CDR3 coding DNA: TGCGCCAGCAGCCCCATGGCAGCGGGAGCCAACCCCACAGATACGCAGTATTTT. Amino acid sequence: CASSPMAAGANPTDTQYF.

CDR3 DNA: TGTGCCAGCAGGCGGGGATTTGGAAACACCATATATTTT. The encoded protein is CASRRGFGNTIYF. The gene calls are TRBV2 and TRBJ1-3; D unresolved. The CDR3 runs 13 residues. The germline gives CDR1 SNHLY, CDR2 FYNNEI. Trimming removed 6 bases at V and 3 bases at J, with 9 bases between.

Here the CDR3 reads CASSLGPSYEQYF. CDR3 nucleotides: TGTGCCAGCAGCCTGGGGCCTTCCTACGAGCAGTACTTC. This rearrangement joins TRBV9 to TRBJ2-7, with D maybe TRBD1 (5 bases). The germline V and J ends were trimmed by 4 bases and 1 base, with 9 bases remaining between them. Looked up from germline, CDR1 is SGDLS and CDR2 is YYNGEE. The CDR3 extends over 13 amino acids.

The V gene is TRBV29-1, the J gene TRBJ2-2, with a weak D call TRBD2 (5 bases). This CDR3 comprises 16 residues. Trimming left V 5 bases short and J 1 base short, with 17 bases between. CDR1 and CDR2 (germline): SQVTM, ANQGSEA. The CDR3 DNA is TGCAGCGTTTTGATTCCGGGGTTGGTGAACACCGGGGAGCTGTTTTTT. Translation gives CSVLIPGLVNTGELFF.

The chain is built from TRBV9 and TRBJ2-7; a weak D match, TRBD2 (6 bases). The CDR3 contains 13 residues. V was clipped by 3 bases and J by 2 bases, with 9 bases between them. Germline values: CDR1 SGDLS, CDR2 YYNGEE. The CDR3: CASSDGGTYEQYF. The CDR3 coding sequence is TGTGCCAGCAGCGACGGAGGGACCTACGAGCAGTACTTC.

The chain joins TRBV29-1 to TRBJ1-2; D might be TRBD1 (6 bases). The CDR3 sequence is 11 residues long. Trimming removed 7 bases from V and 9 bases from J, with 15 bases in between. CDR1 SQVTM and CDR2 ANQGSEA come from the germline V gene. In DNA form, the CDR3 reads TGCAGCGACAGGGAAGGATATCGCTACACCTTC. Its translation: CSDREGYRYTF.

V and J are TRBV29-1 and TRBJ1-6; no clear D gene. Germline loops: CDR1 SQVTM, CDR2 ANQGSEA. CDR3 length: 14 residues. Trimming shortened V by 5 bases and J by 3 bases, and 11 bases separated the two germline ends. The CDR3 nucleotides are TGCAGCGTTCTCCTAGATGACTATAATTCACCCCTCCACTTT. This sequence encodes CSVLLDDYNSPLHF.

J is TRBJ2-2 and V is TRBV2, with unresolved D. The CDR3 loop spans 14 amino acids. Trimming shortened V by 2 bases and J by 8 bases, and 12 bases separated the two germline ends. Germline-derived CDR1 and CDR2 are SNHLY and FYNNEI. The CDR3, as DNA: TGTGCCAGCAGTGAAATCCGCCTGCGTGGGGAGCTGTTTTTT. Its translation is CASSEIRLRGELFF. Using reference TRBV2 and TRBJ2-2 for the parts outside the CDR3, the full variable domain is EPEVTQTPSHQVTQMGQEVILRCVPISNHLYFYWYRQILGQKVEFLVSFYNNEISEKSEIFDDQFSVERPDGSNFTLKIRSTKLEDSAMYFCASSEIRLRGELFFGEGSRLTVL.

This chain links TRBV27 with TRBJ2-7; 7 nucleotides match TRBD2. Germline lookup yields CDR1 MNHEY and CDR2 SMNVEV (reference sequence). The V gene end was trimmed by 2 bases and the J gene end by 2 bases; junction bases not matched to a gene: 12. CDR3 length: 17 residues. CDR3 loop: CASSLTPPGGSPYEQYF. The CDR3 bases are TGTGCCAGCAGTTTAACCCCCCCGGGCGGGAGTCCCTACGAGCAGTACTTC.

In regard to this clone: One end of the junction is discordant with germline, which a read error may explain. For the CDR3, the DNA is TGTTCCAGCAGATCAGGGGGCTATGGCTACACCTTC. This encodes CSSRSGGYGYTF. The chain has TRBV7-9 and TRBJ1-2, with 7 bases lining up with TRBD1. The germline CDR1 and CDR2 sequences are SEHNR and FQNEAQ (reference sequence). This CDR3 has 12 residues.

The chain carries TRBV7-9 and TRBJ2-3; 7 nucleotides align to TRBD1. Looked up from germline, CDR1 is SEHNR and CDR2 is FQNEAQ (reference sequence). The CDR3 runs 16 residues. V was clipped by 4 bases and J by 1 base; unmatched bases: 8. In DNA, the CDR3 is TGTGCCAGCAGCTCCGTAACGGGACAGCGCACAGATACGCAGTATTTT. Translated, it gives CASSSVTGQRTDTQYF.

The chain links TRBV5-6 to TRBJ2-5; D is possibly TRBD1 (6 bases). The CDR3 extends over 15 amino acids. V lost 1 base and J lost 4, with 14 bases in between. The germline gives CDR1 SGHDT, CDR2 YYEEEE. CDR3 DNA sequence: TGTGCCAGCAGCTTGTCAGGGGCGGGCGGAGAGACCCAGTACTTC. Translation: CASSLSGAGGETQYF. Supplemented by reference TRBV5-6 and TRBJ2-5, the full variable domain reads DAGVTQSPTHLIKTRGQQVTLRCSPKSGHDTVSWYQQALGQGPQFIFQYYEEEERQRGNFPDRFSGHQFPNYSSELNVNALLLGDSALYLCASSLSGAGGETQYFGPGTRLLVL.

The chain couples TRBV14 to TRBJ2-3; 7 nucleotides align to TRBD2. CDR3 length equals 17 residues. CDR1 and CDR2 (germline): SGHDN, FVKESK. V was pared by 4 bases and J by 2 bases, with 12 bases of the junction left unmatched. The CDR3 coding sequence is TGTGCCAGCAGCCCGTGGACGGGGGGAGGTTCCACAGATACGCAGTATTTT. Translated: CASSPWTGGGSTDTQYF.

The V gene is TRBV7-9, the J gene TRBJ2-1, with TRBD2 matching over 8 bases. This CDR3 contains 13 residues. V lost 3 bases and J lost 10; bases outside the gene matches: 5. Germline-derived CDR1 and CDR2 are SEHNR and FQNEAQ (reference sequence). Here the CDR3 reads CASSFRGGMEQFF. CDR3 bases: TGTGCCAGCAGCTTTCGCGGGGGGATGGAGCAGTTCTTC.

Only one count was recorded for this clone. This chain uses TRBV19 with TRBJ1-3; the D is unclear. Germline V lookup: CDR1 LNHDA, CDR2 SQIVND (reference sequence). The CDR3 is 14 amino acids. V was trimmed by 7 bases and J by 2 bases, leaving 12 bases between them. CDR3 region: CASTGILAGNTIYF. The CDR3 DNA sequence: TGTGCCAGTACCGGGATCCTCGCTGGAAACACCATATATTTT.

V usage is TRBV2 and J usage is TRBJ1-2, with D hard to call. This CDR3 has 12 amino acids. CDR1 and CDR2 (germline): SNHLY, FYNNEI. The V end was cut by 2 bases, the J end by 3 bases, with 4 bases between. CDR3 in amino acids: CASSERDYGYTF. CDR3 nucleotides: TGTGCCAGCAGTGAACGGGACTATGGCTACACCTTC. The full variable domain, rest sourced from reference TRBV2 and TRBJ1-2, is EPEVTQTPSHQVTQMGQEVILRCVPISNHLYFYWYRQILGQKVEFLVSFYNNEISEKSEIFDDQFSVERPDGSNFTLKIRSTKLEDSAMYFCASSERDYGYTFGSGTRLTVV.

The chain couples TRBV19 to TRBJ2-2, with a possible D match to TRBD2 (6 bases). The V end lost 4 bases, the J end lost 4 bases, and 13 bases lay between the germline ends. CDR3 length: 15 amino acids. Germline CDR1 reads LNHDA; CDR2 reads SQIVND (reference sequence). This CDR3 reads CASSNRGFGTGELFF. The CDR3 DNA reads TGTGCCAGTAGTAATCGGGGGTTTGGCACCGGGGAGCTGTTTTTT.

The chain carries TRBV9 and TRBJ1-6; 8 nucleotides align to TRBD1. V was pared by 1 base and J by 13 bases, with 10 bases of the junction left unmatched. The CDR3 is made up of 15 amino acids. CDR1 and CDR2 (germline): SGDLS, YYNGEE. The CDR3 is CASSVSSGTGSPLHF. CDR3 sequence (DNA): TGTGCCAGCAGCGTATCCTCCGGGACAGGATCTCCCCTCCACTTT.

This sequence joins TRBV9 and TRBJ2-3, with TRBD2 identical over 9 bases. J gave up 0 bases and V 0 bases, and 5 bases lay outside the gene matches. The CDR3 consists of 17 residues. Germline CDR1 reads SGDLS; CDR2 reads YYNGEE. The CDR3 nucleotides read TGTGCCAGCAGCGTAGGAGGGACTAGCTCTAGCACAGATACGCAGTATTTT. Protein sequence: CASSVGGTSSSTDTQYF.

This clone was found a few times. The chain is built from TRBV4-1 and TRBJ2-7; D uncertain. Germline CDR1 and CDR2: MGHRA and YSYEKL. V dropped 1 base and J dropped 4 bases, with 8 bases sitting between them. The CDR3 covers 13 residues. CDR3 DNA: TGCGCCAGCAGCCAAGGGTCGGGTTACGAGCAGTACTTC. Amino acids: CASSQGSGYEQYF.

V and J are TRBV29-1 and TRBJ1-2; D gene unclear. Trimming pared 5 bases from V and 2 bases from J, leaving 21 bases between. CDR1 is SQVTM, CDR2 ANQGSEA, per germline. This CDR3 has 16 amino acids. Here the CDR3 DNA reads TGCAGCGTTATAGATCTCCAGGCAGAATCGAACTATGGCTACACCTTC. Its protein product is CSVIDLQAESNYGYTF.

This clone was found once. The chain carries TRBV5-4 and TRBJ2-5, with D perhaps TRBD1 (5 bases). The CDR3 contains 15 residues. Trimming left V 2 bases short and J 2 bases short, with 13 bases between. Germline CDR1 SGHNT, CDR2 YYREEE (reference sequence). The CDR3: CASSFGHPGQETQYF. DNA of the CDR3: TGTGCCAGCAGCTTTGGACACCCCGGGCAAGAGACCCAGTACTTC.

This chain joins TRBV5-6 and TRBJ1-4; weak D call: TRBD1 (6 bases). Trimming cost V 5 bases and J 10 bases, with 18 bases left between them. Germline V gene sequence: CDR1 SGHDT, CDR2 YYEEEE. This CDR3 has 14 residues. The CDR3 loop is CASSSGGQLGKLFF. The CDR3, as DNA: TGTGCCAGCAGTTCGGGCGGACAGCTCGGAAAACTGTTTTTT.

V and J are TRBV15 and TRBJ2-7; 8 bases are shared with TRBD1. Per the germline V gene, CDR1 is LNHNV and CDR2 is YYDKDF (reference sequence). The CDR3 contains 12 residues. V lost 8 bases, J lost 5 bases, and 5 bases stayed unmatched. Here the CDR3 DNA reads TGTGCCACCTCCGGACAGGGAGACGAGCAGTACTTC. It specifies CATSGQGDEQYF. The whole variable domain, remainder taken from reference TRBV15 and TRBJ2-7, is DAMVIQNPRYQVTQFGKPVTLSCSQTLNHNVMYWYQQKSSQAPKLLFHYYDKDFNNEADTPDNFQSRRPNTSFCFLDIRSPGLGDTAMYLCATSGQGDEQYFGPGTRLTVT.

The rearrangement joins TRBV29-1 to TRBJ1-1; no firm D call. The V gene's germline CDR1 is SQVTM and CDR2 ANQGSEA. V gave up 5 bases and J gave up 0 bases, with 4 bases separating them. The CDR3 runs to 11 residues. Here the CDR3 reads CSVRLNTEAFF. For the CDR3, the DNA is TGCAGCGTTCGTTTGAACACTGAAGCTTTCTTT.